A single sample is the source of the 11 T cell receptor beta chains below, sequenced in a study of blood T cell repertoires in COVID-19. Measured with immunoSEQ multiplex PCR; TCRdb has only the in-frame clones, and not every one. The table has around 400,000 clones, roughly nine tenths seen once. Source material: PBMCs or T cells enriched from blood (not recorded which). The receptors were sampled from a woman aged 40 to 50 who had been exposed to COVID-19.

This chain connects TRBV27 to TRBJ2-5; D is perhaps TRBD1 (5 bases). The germline V gene has CDR1 MNHEY and CDR2 SMNVEV (reference sequence). The CDR3 has 15 residues. With 6 bases removed from V and 4 bases from J, the gap between germline ends came to 18 bases. In nucleotides, the CDR3 is TGTGCCAGCAGCGCTATAAGGGGTTGGGGAGAGACCCAGTACTTC. Translating gives CASSAIRGWGETQYF.

This chain uses TRBV19 with TRBJ1-6; tentative D call: TRBD1 (6 bases). Trimming removed 4 bases at V and 11 bases at J, with 18 bases between. The CDR3 runs 15 residues. CDR1 and CDR2 from the germline V gene are LNHDA and SQIVND (reference sequence). CDR3 nucleotide sequence: TGTGCCAGTAGTAGCACAGGGACCGGTGGGGCACCCCTCCACTTT. It encodes CASSSTGTGGAPLHF.

The gene calls are TRBV27 and TRBJ2-5, with a tentative D call TRBD2 (5 bases). Germline V lookup: CDR1 MNHEY, CDR2 SMNVEV (reference sequence). Trimming shortened V by 2 bases and J by 6 bases, and 7 bases separated the two germline ends. The CDR3 totals 12 residues. The CDR3 sequence is CASSLPGKTQYF. The CDR3 DNA reads TGTGCCAGCAGTTTACCCGGGAAGACCCAGTACTTC.

The rearrangement links TRBV4-3 to TRBJ2-1; 10 bases map to TRBD2. Germline V CDR1 and CDR2: LGHNA, YSLEER. The CDR3 runs 18 residues. J lost 9 bases, V lost 1 base, and 15 bases had no gene match. The DNA of the CDR3 is TGCGCCAGCAGCCAAGTTTCGTCAGCGGGAGGGCCTCGGGTTGAGCAGTTCTTC. This sequence encodes CASSQVSSAGGPRVEQFF.

The count of this clone is one. The chain uses TRBV27 and TRBJ1-2, with a tentative D call TRBD1 (6 bases). The CDR3 runs 14 residues. Germline V gene sequence: CDR1 MNHEY, CDR2 SMNVEV (reference sequence). Trimming cost V 5 bases and J 2 bases, with 12 bases left between them. The CDR3 sequence: CASSATTGNYGYTF. The CDR3 DNA sequence: TGTGCCAGCAGTGCTACTACAGGGAACTATGGCTACACCTTC.

The gene calls are TRBV30 and TRBJ1-2; 8 bases match TRBD1. Germline V lookup: CDR1 GTSNPN, CDR2 SVGIG (reference sequence). V shed 2 bases and J 7 bases; nucleotides not matched to a gene: 3. The CDR3 contains 12 residues. The chain's CDR3 is CAWSTTGAGYTF. The DNA of the CDR3 is TGTGCCTGGAGTACGACAGGGGCTGGCTACACCTTC.

This chain uses TRBV7-3 with TRBJ2-1; 7 bases map to TRBD2. The J segment lost 1 base and the V segment lost 5 bases, leaving 2 bases of the junction unmatched. Germline V lookup: CDR1 SGHTA, CDR2 FQGTGA. The CDR3 consists of 14 residues. The CDR3 is CASSKGGSYNEQFF. The CDR3 DNA reads as TGTGCCAGCAGCAAGGGAGGGTCCTACAATGAGCAGTTCTTC.

This clone was detected only once. The V gene is TRBV5-1, the J gene TRBJ1-3, with 7 bases matching TRBD1. V was pared by 4 bases and J by 1 base, with 11 bases of the junction left unmatched. CDR1 is SGHRS and CDR2 is YFSETQ in the germline V gene. This CDR3 contains 17 residues. CDR3 sequence reads: CASSRMTGRASGNTIYF. CDR3 nucleotides: TGCGCCAGCAGCCGAATGACAGGGCGAGCTTCTGGAAACACCATATATTTT.

The V call is TRBV6-2 or TRBV6-3, the J call TRBJ1-2; D remains unclear. The CDR3 contains 13 residues. Trimming left V 2 bases short and J 6 bases short, with 10 bases between. The germline gives CDR1 MNHEY, CDR2 SVGEGT. This chain's CDR3 is CASSYRSGDGYTF. CDR3 coding DNA: TGTGCCAGCAGTTACAGGTCAGGCGATGGCTACACCTTC.

This chain connects TRBV7-2 to TRBJ1-2; possibly TRBD1 for D (6 bases). V was trimmed by 5 bases and J by 2 bases, leaving 12 bases between them. From germline, CDR1 is SGHTA and CDR2 FQGNSA. The CDR3 spans 14 residues. The CDR3 here is CASSPGTRNYGYTF. CDR3 nucleotide sequence: TGTGCCAGCAGCCCCGGGACACGAAACTATGGCTACACCTTC.

The chain couples TRBV28 to TRBJ1-1; D is perhaps TRBD1 (5 bases). V lost 2 bases and J 4 bases, leaving 8 bases between the germline ends. Germline V gene data show CDR1 as MDHEN and CDR2 as SYDVKM. This CDR3 is 13 amino acids long. CDR3 DNA sequence: TGTGCCAGCAGTTTAAGGGGCCTCACTGAAGCTTTCTTT. Translated, it gives CASSLRGLTEAFF.